This is a list of T cell receptor beta chains from one sample in a study of OX40 agonist ivuxolimab in advanced cancers. Assay used: immunoSEQ multiplex PCR; TCRdb lists only in-frame clones, some missing. The data hold some 86,000 clones, with 91% observed a single time. The source material was CD4+ or CD8+ T cells sorted from blood, sampled in a trial of the OX40 agonist ivuxolimab. Receptors originate from an adult with an advanced solid tumor such as melanoma, head and neck, liver or kidney cancer. CDR3s include the opening cysteine and the closing phenylalanine or tryptophan. A D gene is named only where the DNA matches it firmly. Rows may omit the clone size; those that give it use once, few, many or a size class.

size,J,D,length,V,CDR3,DNA
.,TRBJ2-3,.,16,TRBV14,CASSQVPGLNTDTQYF,TGTGCCAGCAGCCAAGTTCCCGGACTAAACACAGATACGCAGTATTTT
few,TRBJ1-4,TRBD1,15,TRBV29-1,CSVGRQGVANEKLFF,TGCAGCGTGGGCCGCCAGGGGGTAGCTAATGAAAAACTGTTTTTT
once,TRBJ1-2,TRBD1,14,TRBV7-6,CASSLGQGVYGYTF,TGTGCCAGCAGCTTAGGACAGGGAGTCTATGGCTACACCTTC
.,TRBJ2-3,TRBD1,15,TRBV5-6,CASSFFGTDSDTQYF,TGTGCCAGCAGCTTCTTCGGGACAGACTCCGATACGCAGTATTTT
.,TRBJ2-7,.,11,TRBV10-3,CAISELNEQYF,TGTGCCATCAGTGAACTGAACGAGCAGTACTTC
.,TRBJ2-1,TRBD2,15,TRBV29-1,CSVGLGTSVYNEQFF,TGCAGCGTTGGGTTGGGGACTAGCGTCTACAATGAGCAGTTCTTC
.,TRBJ2-6,.,16,TRBV7-9,CASSLDRAGRSNVLTF,TGTGCCAGCAGCTTAGATCGCGCCGGAAGGTCCAACGTCCTGACTTTC
.,TRBJ2-1,.,15,TRBV15,CATSTLGGGYNEQFF,TGTGCCACCAGCACTTTAGGGGGGGGATACAATGAGCAGTTCTTC
.,TRBJ2-3,.,17,TRBV18,CASSSKSGGRKTDTQYF,TGTGCCAGCTCATCCAAATCCGGGGGGCGGAAGACAGATACGCAGTATTTT
.,TRBJ2-7,TRBD2,12,TRBV11-2,CASSEQPTGGVF,TGTGCCAGCAGCGAACAACCGACGGGGGGAGTCTTC
.,TRBJ2-2,TRBD2,17,TRBV5-4,CASSDILALSDTGELFF,TGTGCCAGCAGCGACATACTAGCGCTTTCGGACACCGGGGAGCTGTTTTTT
.,TRBJ1-2,.,13,TRBV6-5,CASSPLGAYGYTF,TGTGCCAGCAGTCCCCTGGGGGCGTATGGCTACACCTTC
.,TRBJ1-1,.,13,TRBV7-3,CASSRRGRTEAFF,TGTGCCAGCAGCCGCAGGGGTAGGACTGAAGCTTTCTTT
.,TRBJ1-1,TRBD1,16,TRBV29-1,CSVVHGNRGVNTEAFF,TGCAGCGTTGTGCACGGGAACAGGGGTGTAAACACTGAAGCTTTCTTT
.,TRBJ1-2,TRBD1,16,TRBV5-1,CASSHRGQGEAYGYTF,TGCGCCAGCAGCCACAGGGGACAGGGAGAAGCCTATGGCTACACCTTC
once,TRBJ2-1,TRBD1,14,TRBV6-5,CASRSDRGNNEQFF,TGTGCCAGCAGATCTGACAGGGGGAACAATGAGCAGTTCTTC
.,TRBJ2-1,TRBD2,16,TRBV6-1,CASSELAGVFWNEQFF,TGTGCCAGCAGTGAACTAGCGGGAGTTTTTTGGAATGAGCAGTTCTTC
.,TRBJ2-7,TRBD1,16,TRBV5-1,CASLPNPGQGTYEQYF,TGCGCCAGCCTGCCTAATCCGGGACAGGGGACCTACGAGCAGTACTTC
.,TRBJ1-2,.,13,TRBV5-6,CASSRRINNGYTF,TGTGCCAGCAGTCGCAGGATAAACAATGGCTACACCTTC